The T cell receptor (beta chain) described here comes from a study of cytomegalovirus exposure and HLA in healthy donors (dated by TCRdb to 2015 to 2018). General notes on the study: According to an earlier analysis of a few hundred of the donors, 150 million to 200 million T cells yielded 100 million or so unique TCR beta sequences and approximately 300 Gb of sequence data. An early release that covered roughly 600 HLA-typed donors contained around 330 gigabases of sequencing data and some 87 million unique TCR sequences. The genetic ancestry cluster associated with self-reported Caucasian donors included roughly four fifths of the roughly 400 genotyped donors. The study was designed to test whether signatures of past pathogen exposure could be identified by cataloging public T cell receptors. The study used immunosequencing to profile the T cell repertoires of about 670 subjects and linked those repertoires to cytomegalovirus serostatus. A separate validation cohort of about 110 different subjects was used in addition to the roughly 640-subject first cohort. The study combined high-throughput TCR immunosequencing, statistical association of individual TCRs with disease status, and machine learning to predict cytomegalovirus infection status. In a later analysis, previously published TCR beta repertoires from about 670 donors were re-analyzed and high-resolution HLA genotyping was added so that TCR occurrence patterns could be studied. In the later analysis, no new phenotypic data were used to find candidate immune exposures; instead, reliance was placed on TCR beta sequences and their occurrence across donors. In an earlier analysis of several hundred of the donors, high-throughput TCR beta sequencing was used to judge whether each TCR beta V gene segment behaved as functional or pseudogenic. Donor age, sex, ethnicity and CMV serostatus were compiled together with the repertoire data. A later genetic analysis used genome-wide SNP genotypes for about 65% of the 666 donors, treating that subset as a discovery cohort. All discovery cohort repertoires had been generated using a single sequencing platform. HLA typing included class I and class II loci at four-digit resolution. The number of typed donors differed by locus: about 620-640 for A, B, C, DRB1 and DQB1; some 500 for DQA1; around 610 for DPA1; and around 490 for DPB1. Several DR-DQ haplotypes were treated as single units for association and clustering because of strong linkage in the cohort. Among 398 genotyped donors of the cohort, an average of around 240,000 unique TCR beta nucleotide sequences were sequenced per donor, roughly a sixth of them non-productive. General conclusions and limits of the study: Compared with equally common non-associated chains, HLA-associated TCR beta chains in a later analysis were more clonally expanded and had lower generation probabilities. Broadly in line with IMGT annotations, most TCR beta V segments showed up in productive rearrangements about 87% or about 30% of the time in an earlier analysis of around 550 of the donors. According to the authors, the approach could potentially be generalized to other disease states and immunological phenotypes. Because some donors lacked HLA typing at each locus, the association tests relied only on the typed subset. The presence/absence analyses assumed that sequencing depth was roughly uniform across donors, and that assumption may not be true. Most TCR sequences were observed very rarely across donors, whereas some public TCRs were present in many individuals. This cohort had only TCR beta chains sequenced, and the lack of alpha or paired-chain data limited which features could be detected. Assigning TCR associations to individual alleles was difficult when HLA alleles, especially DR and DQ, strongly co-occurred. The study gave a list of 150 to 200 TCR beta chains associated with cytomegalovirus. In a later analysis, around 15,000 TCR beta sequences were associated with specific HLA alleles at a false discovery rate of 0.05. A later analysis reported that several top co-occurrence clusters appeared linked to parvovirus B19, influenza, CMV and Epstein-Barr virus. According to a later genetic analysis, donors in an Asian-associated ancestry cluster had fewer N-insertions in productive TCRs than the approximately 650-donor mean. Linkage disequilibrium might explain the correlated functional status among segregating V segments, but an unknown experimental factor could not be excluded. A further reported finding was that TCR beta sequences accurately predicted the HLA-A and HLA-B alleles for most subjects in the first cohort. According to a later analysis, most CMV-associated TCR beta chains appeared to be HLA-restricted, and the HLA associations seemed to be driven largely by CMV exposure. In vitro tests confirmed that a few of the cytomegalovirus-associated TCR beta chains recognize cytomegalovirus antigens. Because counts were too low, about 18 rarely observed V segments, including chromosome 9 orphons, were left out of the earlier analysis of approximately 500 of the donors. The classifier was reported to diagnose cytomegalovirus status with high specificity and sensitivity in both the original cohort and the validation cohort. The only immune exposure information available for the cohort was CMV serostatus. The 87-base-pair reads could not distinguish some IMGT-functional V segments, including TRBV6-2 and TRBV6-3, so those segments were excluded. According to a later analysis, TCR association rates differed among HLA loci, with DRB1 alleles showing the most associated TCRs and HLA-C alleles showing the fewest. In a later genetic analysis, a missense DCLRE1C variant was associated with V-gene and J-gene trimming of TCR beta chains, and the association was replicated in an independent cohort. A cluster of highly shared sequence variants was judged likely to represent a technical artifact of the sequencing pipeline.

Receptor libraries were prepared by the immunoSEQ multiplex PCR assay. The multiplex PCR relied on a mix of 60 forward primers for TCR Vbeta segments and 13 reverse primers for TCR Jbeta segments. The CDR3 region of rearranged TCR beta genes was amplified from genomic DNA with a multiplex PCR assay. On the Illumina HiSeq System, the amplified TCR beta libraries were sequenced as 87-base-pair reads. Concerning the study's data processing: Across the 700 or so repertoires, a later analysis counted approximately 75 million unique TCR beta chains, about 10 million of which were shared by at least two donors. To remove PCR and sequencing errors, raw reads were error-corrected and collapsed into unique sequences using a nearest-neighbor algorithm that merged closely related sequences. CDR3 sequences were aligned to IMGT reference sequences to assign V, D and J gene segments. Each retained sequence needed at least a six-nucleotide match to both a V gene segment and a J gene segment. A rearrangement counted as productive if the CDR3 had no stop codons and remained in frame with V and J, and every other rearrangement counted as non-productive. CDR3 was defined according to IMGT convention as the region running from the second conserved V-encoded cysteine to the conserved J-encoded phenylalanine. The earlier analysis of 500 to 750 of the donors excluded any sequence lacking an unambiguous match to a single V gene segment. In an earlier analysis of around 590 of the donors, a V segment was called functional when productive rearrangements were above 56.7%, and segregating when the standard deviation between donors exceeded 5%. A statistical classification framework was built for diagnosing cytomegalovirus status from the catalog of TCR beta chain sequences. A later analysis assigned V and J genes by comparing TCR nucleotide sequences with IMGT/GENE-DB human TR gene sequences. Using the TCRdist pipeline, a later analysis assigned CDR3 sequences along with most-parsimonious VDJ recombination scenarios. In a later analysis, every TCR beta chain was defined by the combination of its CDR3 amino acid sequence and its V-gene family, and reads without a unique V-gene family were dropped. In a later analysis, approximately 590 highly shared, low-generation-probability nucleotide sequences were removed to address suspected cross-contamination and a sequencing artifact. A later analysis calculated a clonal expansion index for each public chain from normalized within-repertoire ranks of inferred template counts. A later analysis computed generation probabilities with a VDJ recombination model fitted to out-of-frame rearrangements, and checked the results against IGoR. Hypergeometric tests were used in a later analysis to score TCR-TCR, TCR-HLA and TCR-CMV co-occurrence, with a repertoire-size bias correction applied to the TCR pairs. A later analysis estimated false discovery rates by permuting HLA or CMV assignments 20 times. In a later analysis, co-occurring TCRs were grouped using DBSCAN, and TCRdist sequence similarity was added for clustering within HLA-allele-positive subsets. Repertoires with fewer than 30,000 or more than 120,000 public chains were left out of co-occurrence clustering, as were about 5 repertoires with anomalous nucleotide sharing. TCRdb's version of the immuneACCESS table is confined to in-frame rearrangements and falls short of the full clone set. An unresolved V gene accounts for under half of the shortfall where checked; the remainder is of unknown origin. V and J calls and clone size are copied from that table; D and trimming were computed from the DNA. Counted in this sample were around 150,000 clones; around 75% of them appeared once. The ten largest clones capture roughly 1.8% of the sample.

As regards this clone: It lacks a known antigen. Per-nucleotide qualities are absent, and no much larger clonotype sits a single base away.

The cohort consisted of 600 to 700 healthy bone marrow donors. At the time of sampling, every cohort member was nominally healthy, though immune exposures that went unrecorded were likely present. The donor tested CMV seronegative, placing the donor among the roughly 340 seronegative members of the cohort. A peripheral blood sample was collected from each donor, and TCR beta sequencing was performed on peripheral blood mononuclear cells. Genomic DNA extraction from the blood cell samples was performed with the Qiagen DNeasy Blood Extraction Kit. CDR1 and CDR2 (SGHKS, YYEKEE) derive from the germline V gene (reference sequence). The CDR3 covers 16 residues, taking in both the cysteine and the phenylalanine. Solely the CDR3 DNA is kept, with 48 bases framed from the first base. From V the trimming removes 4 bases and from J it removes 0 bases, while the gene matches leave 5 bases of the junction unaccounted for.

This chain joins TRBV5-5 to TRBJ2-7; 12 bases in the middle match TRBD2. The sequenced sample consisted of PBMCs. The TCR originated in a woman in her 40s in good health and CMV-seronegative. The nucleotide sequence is TGTGCCAGCAGCCCAGAGGGACTAGCGGGCTCCTACGAGCAGTACTTC. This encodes CASSPEGLAGSYEQYF.